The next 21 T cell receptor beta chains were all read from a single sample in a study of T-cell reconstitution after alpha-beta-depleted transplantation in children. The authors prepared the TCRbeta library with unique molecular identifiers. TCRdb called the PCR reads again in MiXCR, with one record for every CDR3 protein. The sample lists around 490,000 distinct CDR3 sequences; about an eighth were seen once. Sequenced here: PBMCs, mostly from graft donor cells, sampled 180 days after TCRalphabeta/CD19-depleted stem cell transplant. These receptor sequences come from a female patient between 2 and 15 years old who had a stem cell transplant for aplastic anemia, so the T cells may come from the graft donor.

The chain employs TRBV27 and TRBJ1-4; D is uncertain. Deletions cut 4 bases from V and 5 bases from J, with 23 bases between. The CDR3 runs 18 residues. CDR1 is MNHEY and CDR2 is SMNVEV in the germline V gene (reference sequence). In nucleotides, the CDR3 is TGTGCCAGCAGTTCCCTACCCTACGGCCCGACCCTAAATGAAAAACTGTTTTTT. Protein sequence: CASSSLPYGPTLNEKLFF.

The CDR3 reads CASSTQQGVNTEAFF. DNA for the CDR3: TGTGCCAGCAGCACTCAACAGGGAGTGAACACTGAAGCTTTCTTT. The chain employs TRBV7-2 and TRBJ1-1; possibly TRBD1 for D (6 bases). This CDR3 has 15 residues. Germline CDR1 is SGHTA and CDR2 is FQGNSA. V was cut by 5 bases and J by 0 bases, with 13 bases left in between.

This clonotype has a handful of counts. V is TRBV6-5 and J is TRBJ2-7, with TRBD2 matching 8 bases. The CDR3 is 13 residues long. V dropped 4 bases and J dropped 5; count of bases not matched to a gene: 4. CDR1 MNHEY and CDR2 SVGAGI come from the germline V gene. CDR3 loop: CASSWTSRDEQYV. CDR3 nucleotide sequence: TGTGCCAGCAGTTGGACTAGCCGGGACGAGCAGTACGTC.

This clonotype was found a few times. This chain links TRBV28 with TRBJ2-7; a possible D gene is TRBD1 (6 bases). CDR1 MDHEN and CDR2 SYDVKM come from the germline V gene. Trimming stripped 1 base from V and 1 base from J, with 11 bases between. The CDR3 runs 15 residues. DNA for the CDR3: TGTGCCAGCAGTTTATTTGGGGGCTTATCCTACGAGCAGTACTTC. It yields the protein CASSLFGGLSYEQYF.

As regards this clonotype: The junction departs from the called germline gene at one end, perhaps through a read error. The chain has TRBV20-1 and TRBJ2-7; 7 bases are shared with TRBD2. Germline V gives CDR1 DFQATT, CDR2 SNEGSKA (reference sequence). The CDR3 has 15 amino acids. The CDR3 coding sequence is TGCAGTGCTAGAGCCGGGAGGTGGGTCCCCTACGAGCAGCACTTC. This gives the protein CSARAGRWVPYEQHF.

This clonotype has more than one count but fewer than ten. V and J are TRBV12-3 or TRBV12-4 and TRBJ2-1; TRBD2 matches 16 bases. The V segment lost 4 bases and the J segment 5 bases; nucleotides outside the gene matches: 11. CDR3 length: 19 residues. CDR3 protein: CASSSGEGLAGGRDNEQFF. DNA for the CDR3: TGTGCCAGCAGTTCCGGTGAGGGACTAGCGGGAGGGAGGGACAATGAGCAGTTCTTC.

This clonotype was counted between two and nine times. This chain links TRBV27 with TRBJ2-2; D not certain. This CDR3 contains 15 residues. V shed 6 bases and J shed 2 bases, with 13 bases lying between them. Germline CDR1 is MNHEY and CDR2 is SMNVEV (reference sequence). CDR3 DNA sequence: TGTGCCAGCAGAGGCCTCTCACCCAACACCGGGGAGCTGTTTTTT. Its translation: CASRGLSPNTGELFF.

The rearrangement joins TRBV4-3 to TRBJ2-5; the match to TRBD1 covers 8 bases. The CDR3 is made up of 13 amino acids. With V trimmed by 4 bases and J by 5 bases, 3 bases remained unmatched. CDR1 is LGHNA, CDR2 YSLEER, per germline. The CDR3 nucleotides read TGCGCCAGCAGCCCCCGGGACAGGGAGACCCAGTACTTC. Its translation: CASSPRDRETQYF.

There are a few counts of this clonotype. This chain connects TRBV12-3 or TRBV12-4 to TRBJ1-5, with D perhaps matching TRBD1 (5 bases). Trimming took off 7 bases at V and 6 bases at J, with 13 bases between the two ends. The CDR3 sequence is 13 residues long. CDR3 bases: TGTGCCAGCACCCCAGGGTCCCGTCAGCCCCAGCATTTT. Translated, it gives CASTPGSRQPQHF.

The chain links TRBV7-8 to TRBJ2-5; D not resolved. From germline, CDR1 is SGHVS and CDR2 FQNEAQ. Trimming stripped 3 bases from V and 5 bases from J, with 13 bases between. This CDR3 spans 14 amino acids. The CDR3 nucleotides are TGTGCCAGCAGCTTCAGCTGGGTGGGGGAGACCCAGTACTTC. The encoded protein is CASSFSWVGETQYF.

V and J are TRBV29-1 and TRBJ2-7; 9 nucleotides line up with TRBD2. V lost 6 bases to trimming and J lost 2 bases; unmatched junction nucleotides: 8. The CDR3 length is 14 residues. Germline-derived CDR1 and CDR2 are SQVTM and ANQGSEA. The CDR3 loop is CSVETSGEPYEQYF. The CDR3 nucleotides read TGCAGCGTCGAGACTAGCGGAGAACCCTACGAGCAGTACTTC.

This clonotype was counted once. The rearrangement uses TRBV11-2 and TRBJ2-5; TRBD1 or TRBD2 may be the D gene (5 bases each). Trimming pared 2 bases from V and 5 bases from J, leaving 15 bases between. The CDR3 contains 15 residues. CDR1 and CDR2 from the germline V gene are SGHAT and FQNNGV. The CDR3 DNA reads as TGTGCCAGCAGCTTATTAGAGGGGCCTTTCGAGACCCAGTACTTC. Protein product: CASSLLEGPFETQYF.

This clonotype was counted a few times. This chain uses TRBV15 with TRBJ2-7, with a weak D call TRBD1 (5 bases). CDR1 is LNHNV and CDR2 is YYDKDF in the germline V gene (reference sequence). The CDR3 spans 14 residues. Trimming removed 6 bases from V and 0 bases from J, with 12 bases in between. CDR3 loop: CATSLTVSSYEQYV. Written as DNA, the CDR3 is TGTGCCACCAGTTTGACAGTGAGCTCCTACGAGCAGTACGTC.

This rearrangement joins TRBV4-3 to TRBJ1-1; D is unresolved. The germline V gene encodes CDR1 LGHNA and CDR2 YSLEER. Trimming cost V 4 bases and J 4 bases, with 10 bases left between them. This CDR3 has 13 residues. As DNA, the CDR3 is TGCGCCAGCAGCCCAATACTGGCCACTGAAGCTTTCTTT. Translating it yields CASSPILATEAFF.

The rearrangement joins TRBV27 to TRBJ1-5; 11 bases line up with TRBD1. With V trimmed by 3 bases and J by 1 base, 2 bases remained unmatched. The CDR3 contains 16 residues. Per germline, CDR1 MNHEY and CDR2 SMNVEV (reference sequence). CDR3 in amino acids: CASSLGTGGSNQPQHF. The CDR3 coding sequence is TGTGCCAGCAGTTTGGGGACAGGGGGGAGCAATCAGCCCCAGCATTTT.

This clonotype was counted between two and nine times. The CDR3 DNA is TGTGCCTGGACCCCCGGCCCAGGTCCAGAGGGGGCCCAGTACTTC. Translation: CAWTPGPGPEGAQYF. This sequence joins TRBV30 and TRBJ2-5; perhaps TRBD1 as D (6 bases). This CDR3 region has 15 residues. V lost 4 bases to trimming and J lost 9 bases, with 24 bases between them. Germline V gene lookup returns CDR1 GTSNPN and CDR2 SVGIG (reference sequence).

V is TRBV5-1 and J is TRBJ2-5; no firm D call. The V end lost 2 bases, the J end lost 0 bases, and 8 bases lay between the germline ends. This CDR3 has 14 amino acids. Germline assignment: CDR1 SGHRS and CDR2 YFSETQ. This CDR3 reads CASSFRRDQETQYF. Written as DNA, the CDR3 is TGCGCCAGCAGCTTCCGAAGGGACCAAGAGACCCAGTACTTC.

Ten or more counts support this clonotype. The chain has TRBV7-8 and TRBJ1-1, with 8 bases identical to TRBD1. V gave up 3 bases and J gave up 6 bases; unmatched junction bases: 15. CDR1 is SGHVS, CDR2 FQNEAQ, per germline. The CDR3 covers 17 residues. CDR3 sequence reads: CASSFLGQGHVKAEAFF. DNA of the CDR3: TGTGCCAGCAGCTTTCTTGGACAGGGTCATGTAAAGGCTGAAGCTTTCTTT.

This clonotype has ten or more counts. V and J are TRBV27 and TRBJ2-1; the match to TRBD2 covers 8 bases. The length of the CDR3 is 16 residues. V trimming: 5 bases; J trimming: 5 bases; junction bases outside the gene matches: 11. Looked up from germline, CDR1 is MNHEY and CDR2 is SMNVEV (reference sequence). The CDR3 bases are TGTGCCAGCAGTCCCATGCGAGTAGCGGGAAACAATGAGCAGTTCTTC. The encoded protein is CASSPMRVAGNNEQFF.

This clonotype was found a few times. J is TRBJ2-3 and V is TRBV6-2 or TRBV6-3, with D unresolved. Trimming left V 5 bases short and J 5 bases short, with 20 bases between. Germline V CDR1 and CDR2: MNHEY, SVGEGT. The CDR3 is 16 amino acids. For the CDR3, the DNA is TGTGCCAGCAGTGAGCCTTGGACCAGGATGAGAGATACGCAGTATTTT. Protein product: CASSEPWTRMRDTQYF.

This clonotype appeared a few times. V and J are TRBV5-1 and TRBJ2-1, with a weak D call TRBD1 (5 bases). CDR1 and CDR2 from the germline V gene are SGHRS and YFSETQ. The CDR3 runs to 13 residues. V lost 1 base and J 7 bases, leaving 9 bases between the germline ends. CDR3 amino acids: CASSLLQENEQFF. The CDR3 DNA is TGCGCCAGCAGCTTGTTACAGGAGAATGAGCAGTTCTTC.